The clone carrying this T cell receptor (beta chain) is termed medium-sized. The QIAseq Immune Repertoire TCR panel built the libraries from roughly 15 ng of total RNA. A single record per CDR3 protein comes from TCRdb applying MiXCR to the reads. Here the sample spans 550 to 700 distinct CDR3 sequences, 7.6% being singletons. The source of the sample is a study of circulating CD8 cells and anti-PD-1 response in melanoma. From live CD3+CD8+TCRalphabeta+ cells, four PD-1 and/or TIGIT subsets were sorted. Germline V gene data show CDR1 as MDHEN and CDR2 as SYDVKM. V was pared by 2 bases and J by 5 bases, with 10 bases between. The CDR3 spans 13 residues.

The receptor was derived from a human donor with melanoma. The chain uses TRBV28 and TRBJ2-7; TRBD1 might be the D (5 bases). The source material was CD8+ T cells from PBMCs, sampled at baseline or after one month of anti-PD-1 therapy (not recorded which). The CDR3 DNA is TGTGCCAGCAGTTTACCAGGGTACCACGAGCAGTACTTC. It encodes CASSLPGYHEQYF.